This T cell receptor beta chain comes out of a study of Ad26.COV2.S vaccination and SARS-CoV-2 variants. The table came from immunoSEQ multiplex PCR; TCRdb's copy has only in-frame clones and leaves some out. This table holds approximately 340,000 clones, 92% found once. Study-wide results and caveats: The study found similar non-spike TCR breadth in vaccine and placebo recipients. Post-vaccination spike-specific CD8+ and CD4+ T cell responses reportedly had substantial breadth.

The V end lost 0 bases, the J end lost 3 bases, and 12 bases lay between the germline ends. The V gene's germline CDR1 is SGDLS and CDR2 YYNGEE. The CDR3 has 15 amino acids. Of note for this clone: Its matching antigen is unknown.

This clonotype was obtained from a human donor who had recovered from COVID-19. The source material was peripheral blood, sampled after recovery from COVID-19. The chain uses TRBV9 and TRBJ1-1; no firm D call. CDR3 residues: CASSVEGPPDTEAFF. CDR3 in DNA: TGTGCCAGCAGCGTAGAAGGGCCTCCGGACACTGAAGCTTTCTTT.